Detailed here is one T cell receptor (beta chain). In this sample, this clonotype turned up many times. Its specific antigen is unknown. It has no much larger one-base neighbor in the sample; base qualities were not kept. The sample belongs to a study of early T cells in non-severe SARS-CoV-2 infection (TCRdb year 2021). About the full investigation: Because TCR sequencing was done on bulk RNA from unsorted whole blood, the alpha and beta chains could not be paired.

Taken from cysteine to phenylalanine, the CDR3 has 16 residues. Of all the DNA, just the CDR3 is kept, 48 bases in frame from base 1. At the junction V is shortened by 4 bases and J by 3 bases, with 16 bases in between. The study was a case-control design nested within a healthcare worker cohort in London, UK, with weekly nasopharyngeal swab PCR tests and blood sampling. Healthcare workers were recruited during the week of the UK lockdown, between 23 and 31 March 2020, and followed weekly for up to 16 weeks. Library method: 5' RACE. The reads were generated on a NextSeq 500. The TCR library protocol attached unique molecular identifiers to individual cDNA molecules to correct for sequencing error and PCR bias. Both TCR alpha and beta chains were sequenced, and tight co-correlation was observed between alpha and beta sequence abundances in each sample. Regarding the original processing steps: Decombinator V4 was used to annotate TCR sequences for V gene, J gene and CDR3. Expanded TCRs were defined as changing significantly between any two time points under a Poisson model with p below 0.0001. Abundances of TCRs were expressed as counts per million after normalisation to the total number of TCRs sequenced in each sample. TRAV1-2 paired with TRAJ12, TRAJ20 or TRAJ33 defined MAIT TCRs, while TRAV10 paired with TRAJ18 defined iNKT TCRs. VDJdb, accessed 1 November 2021, was searched for CMV, EBV and SARS-CoV-2 annotated TCRs, with TCRs annotated for multiple antigens excluded. The raw public reads went through TCRdb reprocessing: fastp at Q25, MiXCR clone calling, in-frame beta chains kept. Identical CDR3 protein sequences are pooled into one entry, listed with their most common genes and DNA. Clone size and V and J calls follow TCRdb, not the original study. The sample table contains about 30,000 distinct CDR3 sequences; only one count was recorded for 3.9% of them. The ten largest clones take up about 7.5% of the sample.

Study-wide findings and limitations: Matching against VDJdb was skewed toward anti-spike CD8 responses, likely underestimated virus-specific expansions, and missed private and CD4 specificities.

Rearrangement joined TRBV12-3 or TRBV12-4 to TRBJ2-1; TRBD1 might be the D gene, on 7 matching bases. The TCR originated in an adult who was a healthcare worker with PCR-confirmed SARS-CoV-2 infection or an uninfected control (not recorded which). What was sequenced was whole blood. The CDR3 here reads CASSWSGGGIYNEQFF. The DNA sequence is given as TGTGCCAGCAGTTGGTCAGGGGGAGGAATCTACAATGAGCAGTTCTTC.